The 26 T cell receptor beta chains below come from one sample, sequenced in a study of beta chain features in type 1 diabetes. The entirety of the isolated RNA underwent reverse transcription, so expressed TCRB transcripts were sequenced. The table came from immunoSEQ multiplex PCR; TCRdb's copy has only in-frame clones and leaves some out. The sample shows about 230,000 clones, about 9.3% of them seen only once. The material sequenced was naive CD4+ T cells from blood. These TCRs come from a woman aged 18-29 years in good health.

This clone was found many times. V and J are TRBV25-1 and TRBJ1-6, with D unresolved. Germline V gives CDR1 MGHDK, CDR2 SYGVNS. V was clipped by 1 base and J by 7 bases, with 5 bases between them. The CDR3 spans 13 residues. The CDR3: CASSELQNSPLHF. DNA of the CDR3: TGTGCCAGCAGTGAATTACAGAATTCACCCCTCCACTTT.

This clone occurred a few times. The V and J genes are TRBV15 and TRBJ2-5; TRBD1 might be the D (6 bases). V lost 3 bases to trimming and J lost 0 bases, with 14 bases between them. Germline V lookup: CDR1 LNHNV, CDR2 YYDKDF (reference sequence). The length of the CDR3 is 16 residues. CDR3: CATSRHGTLYQETQYF. The CDR3 DNA follows: TGTGCCACCAGCAGGCATGGGACACTGTACCAAGAGACCCAGTACTTC. Together with reference TRBV15 and TRBJ2-5, the CDR3 gives the full variable domain: DAMVIQNPRYQVTQFGKPVTLSCSQTLNHNVMYWYQQKSSQAPKLLFHYYDKDFNNEADTPDNFQSRRPNTSFCFLDIRSPGLGDTAMYLCATSRHGTLYQETQYFGPGTRLLVL.

The chain links TRBV6-1 to TRBJ1-2; D gene unclear. Germline assignment: CDR1 MNHNS and CDR2 SASEGT. V was shortened by 8 bases and J by 0 bases, with 10 bases between the two germline ends. The length of the CDR3 is 13 residues. CDR3 nucleotide sequence: TGTGCCAGCTCAGCGAATACTAACTATGGCTACACCTTC. Translation gives CASSANTNYGYTF.

This clone showed up just a few times. V and J are TRBV9 and TRBJ2-5; no clear D. Looked up from germline, CDR1 is SGDLS and CDR2 is YYNGEE. The CDR3 spans 13 residues. Between the trimmed V and J ends, which lost 0 bases and 7 bases, there was a span of 10 bases. CDR3 sequence (DNA): TGTGCCAGCAGCGTAGTGGGCAGCCCGACCCAGTACTTC. Translation: CASSVVGSPTQYF.

This clone was counted a few times. V is TRBV30 and J is TRBJ1-2; TRBD1 is a possible D gene (5 bases). This CDR3 is 17 amino acids long. The germline CDR1 and CDR2 sequences are GTSNPN and SVGIG (reference sequence). The V gene lost 2 bases and the J gene lost 2 bases, with 21 bases spanning the gap. The DNA of the CDR3 is TGTGCCTGGAGTTCGAACTTCCCGGGGGTCACAAACTATGGCTACACCTTC. Encoded protein: CAWSSNFPGVTNYGYTF.

This clone was recorded many times. The chain carries TRBV14 and TRBJ1-1; perhaps TRBD1 as D (6 bases). The length of the CDR3 is 12 residues. Germline V gene lookup returns CDR1 SGHDN and CDR2 FVKESK. The CDR3 reads CLTGPMNTEAFF. The CDR3 DNA sequence: TGTCTGACAGGACCCATGAACACTGAAGCTTTCTTT.

This clone was seen only a few times. V usage is TRBV29-1 and J usage is TRBJ1-2, with 12 bases that match TRBD1. The CDR3 runs 16 residues. The V gene's germline CDR1 is SQVTM and CDR2 ANQGSEA. V dropped 5 bases and J dropped 5; count of bases not matched to a gene: 12. The CDR3 loop reads CSVPLGDRGQRYGYTF. The CDR3, as DNA: TGCAGCGTTCCCCTCGGGGACAGGGGGCAAAGATATGGCTACACCTTC.

The rearrangement links TRBV30 to TRBJ2-2; D call uncertain. Germline assignment: CDR1 GTSNPN and CDR2 SVGIG (reference sequence). The V and J ends lost 0 bases and 4 bases respectively, with 6 bases between them. CDR3 size: 13 residues. CDR3 bases: TGTGCCTGGAGTGTCAGGATCACCGGGGAGCTGTTTTTT. This codes for CAWSVRITGELFF.

The gene calls are TRBV15 and TRBJ1-1; perhaps TRBD1 as D (6 bases). The CDR3 loop spans 14 amino acids. Germline CDR1 and CDR2: LNHNV and YYDKDF (reference sequence). Trimming took off 7 bases at V and 0 bases at J, with 12 bases between the two ends. CDR3 loop: CATTPTGLNTEAFF. The CDR3 DNA is TGTGCCACCACCCCGACAGGCCTGAACACTGAAGCTTTCTTT.

This rearrangement joins TRBV30 to TRBJ1-2; 9 bases are a match to TRBD1. The CDR3 covers 10 residues. The V segment lost 5 bases and the J segment 11 bases; nucleotides outside the gene matches: 3. Per germline, CDR1 GTSNPN and CDR2 SVGIG (reference sequence). The CDR3 coding sequence is TGTGCCTGGCGACAGGGGGATTACACCTTC. As protein: CAWRQGDYTF.

This clone was observed a few times. Additional DNA sequences in this sample encode the identical CDR3. This chain uses TRBV29-1 with TRBJ2-3; TRBD1 matches 8 bases. With V trimmed by 5 bases and J by 4 bases, 2 bases remained unmatched. The CDR3 contains 12 residues. Germline V gives CDR1 SQVTM, CDR2 ANQGSEA. CDR3 region: CSVSGGADTQYF. The CDR3 DNA is TGCAGCGTTTCAGGGGGCGCAGATACGCAGTATTTT.

This clone was counted a few times. The chain joins TRBV5-5 to TRBJ1-2, with D perhaps TRBD1 (6 bases). There are 15 residues in the CDR3. Germline CDR1 and CDR2: SGHKS and YYEKEE (reference sequence). V lost 0 bases and J lost 0, with 9 bases in between. CDR3 DNA sequence: TGTGCCAGCAGCTTGGATGCAGGGGCTAACTATGGCTACACCTTC. Protein product: CASSLDAGANYGYTF.

V is TRBV30 and J is TRBJ2-1; D not certain. In germline, CDR1 is GTSNPN, CDR2 SVGIG (reference sequence). Trimming pared 5 bases from V and 0 bases from J, leaving 17 bases between. The CDR3 length is 16 residues. In DNA form, the CDR3 reads TGTGCCTGGGCCCCCCTCGCAGGAAGCTCCTACAATGAGCAGTTCTTC. Its translation is CAWAPLAGSSYNEQFF.

The rearrangement uses TRBV4-1 and TRBJ2-3, with 9 bases lining up with TRBD1. Unmatched junction bases numbered 13, after V lost 3 bases and J lost 6 bases. CDR3 length: 17 residues. Germline V CDR1 and CDR2: MGHRA, YSYEKL. The DNA of the CDR3 is TGCGCCAGCAGCCACCGCTCGGACAGGGGAGAGGGGGATACGCAGTATTTT. It specifies CASSHRSDRGEGDTQYF.

This clone appeared a few times. The chain uses TRBV25-1 and TRBJ2-5; tentatively, D is TRBD1 (6 bases). The V gene lost 8 bases and the J gene lost 3 bases, with 10 bases spanning the gap. The germline V gene has CDR1 MGHDK and CDR2 SYGVNS. This CDR3 comprises 12 residues. The chain's CDR3 is CASVQGKETQYF. DNA of the CDR3: TGTGCCAGCGTACAGGGAAAAGAGACCCAGTACTTC.

The chain couples TRBV9 to TRBJ1-1, with D uncertain. Germline V gene sequence: CDR1 SGDLS, CDR2 YYNGEE. The CDR3 is 13 amino acids. Deletions cut 1 base from V and 1 base from J, with 5 bases between. In DNA, the CDR3 is TGTGCCAGCAGCGTAAGCTGGAACACTGAAGCTTTCTTT. Translating gives CASSVSWNTEAFF.

This clone was seen only a few times. The gene calls are TRBV9 and TRBJ1-2; D is undetermined. This CDR3 region has 15 residues. The V and J ends lost 4 bases and 8 bases respectively, with 21 bases between them. CDR1 is SGDLS and CDR2 is YYNGEE in the germline V gene. CDR3 coding DNA: TGTGCCAGCAGCCCCCAAGAGGGCGTCCTATTGGGCTACACCTTC. Amino acids: CASSPQEGVLLGYTF.

The chain has TRBV19 and TRBJ1-5, with 7 bases fitting TRBD1. Looked up from germline, CDR1 is LNHDA and CDR2 is SQIVND (reference sequence). V was clipped by 7 bases and J by 7 bases; unmatched bases: 4. The CDR3 contains 12 residues. The CDR3: CASTGGRQPQHF. The CDR3, as DNA: TGTGCCAGTACAGGGGGTCGACAGCCCCAGCATTTT. Drawing the rest from reference TRBV19 and TRBJ1-5, the complete variable domain is DGGITQSPKYLFRKEGQNVTLSCEQNLNHDAMYWYRQDPGQGLRLIYYSQIVNDFQKGDIAEGYSVSREKKESFPLTVTSAQKNPTAFYLCASTGGRQPQHFGDGTRLSIL.

V gene TRBV5-1 combines with J gene TRBJ2-5; D may be TRBD1 (5 bases). Trimming removed 5 bases from V and 0 bases from J, with 5 bases in between. The CDR3 length is 12 residues. Per germline, CDR1 SGHRS and CDR2 YFSETQ. CDR3 bases: TGCGCCAGCAGGGACAACCAAGAGACCCAGTACTTC. Its protein product is CASRDNQETQYF.

This clone has a handful of counts. The V and J genes are TRBV29-1 and TRBJ2-2; a possible D gene is TRBD1 (5 bases). The V gene lost 5 bases and the J gene lost 1 base, with 8 bases spanning the gap. Germline lookup yields CDR1 SQVTM and CDR2 ANQGSEA. CDR3 length: 13 amino acids. CDR3 loop: CSVQQENTGELFF. In DNA, the CDR3 is TGCAGCGTTCAACAGGAGAACACCGGGGAGCTGTTTTTT.

This clone was picked up a small number of times. The genes are TRBV30 and TRBJ2-7; 7 nucleotides align to TRBD2. The germline gives CDR1 GTSNPN, CDR2 SVGIG (reference sequence). The CDR3 spans 12 residues. After removal of 4 bases from V and 3 bases from J, the junction contained 3 bases not matched to a gene. The chain's CDR3 is CAWKGGSYEQYF. CDR3 bases: TGTGCCTGGAAGGGCGGGAGCTACGAGCAGTACTTC.

This chain uses TRBV29-1 with TRBJ2-3; 9 bases match TRBD2. V lost 7 bases, J lost 2 bases, and 7 bases stayed unmatched. CDR1 is SQVTM and CDR2 is ANQGSEA in the germline V gene. There are 14 residues in the CDR3. The CDR3 nucleotides are TGCAGCGGAGATCTAGCGGGAACCACAGATACGCAGTATTTT. This encodes CSGDLAGTTDTQYF.

This clone was observed a handful of times. This sequence joins TRBV7-9 and TRBJ1-1; TRBD1 agrees at 8 bases. After removal of 6 bases from V and 7 bases from J, the junction contained 10 bases not matched to a gene. Per germline, CDR1 SEHNR and CDR2 FQNEAQ (reference sequence). CDR3 length equals 14 residues. The CDR3 DNA is TGTGCCAGCAGTCGAGCCGGGACAGGCCTTGAAGCTTTCTTT. This gives the protein CASSRAGTGLEAFF.

The gene calls are TRBV19 and TRBJ1-1; D is ambiguous. CDR3 size: 17 residues. The V gene's germline CDR1 is LNHDA and CDR2 SQIVND (reference sequence). The V and J ends lost 3 bases and 0 bases respectively, with 17 bases between them. The CDR3 loop is CASSIVPSRGVNTEAFF. For the CDR3, the DNA is TGTGCCAGTAGTATTGTACCGTCTCGGGGAGTGAACACTGAAGCTTTCTTT.

This clone has just a few counts. The chain recombines TRBV30 with TRBJ1-3, with 9 bases fitting TRBD1. Germline values: CDR1 GTSNPN, CDR2 SVGIG (reference sequence). V lost 3 bases and J lost 4; bases outside the gene matches: 7. This CDR3 is built from 15 residues. CDR3 sequence reads: CAWRPGQGSGNTIYF. In nucleotides, the CDR3 is TGTGCCTGGAGGCCGGGACAGGGATCCGGAAACACCATATATTTT.

The sample holds a few counts of this clone. The chain employs TRBV30 and TRBJ2-7, with TRBD1 matching over 9 bases. The germline CDR1 and CDR2 sequences are GTSNPN and SVGIG (reference sequence). This CDR3 has 14 amino acids. J gave up 6 bases and V 0 bases, and 6 bases lay outside the gene matches. CDR3 sequence (DNA): TGTGCCTGGAGTGTCGGGACAGGGTCAACCGAGCAGTACTTC. Protein: CAWSVGTGSTEQYF.